The 30 T cell receptor beta chains below were found in one sample sequenced in a study of shared clonotypes between healthy human individuals. The method was immunoSEQ multiplex PCR; TCRdb's version includes in-frame clones alone and lacks a portion of them. The sample lists about 1.1 million clones, 60% to 80% occurring once. Sample: memory CD4+ T cells from PBMCs. Sample subset: CD45RA-negative fraction. The receptors here all came from a man between 18 and 29 years old in good health. Some clones in this sample may be carry-over from other donors' samples.

J is TRBJ2-5 and V is TRBV14, with TRBD2 matching over 13 bases. This CDR3 is built from 15 residues. V shed 3 bases, J shed 4 bases, and the junction held 2 bases outside the gene matches. Germline V gene sequence: CDR1 SGHDN, CDR2 FVKESK. This chain's CDR3 is CASSHGLAGAETQYF. In DNA, the CDR3 is TGTGCCAGCAGCCATGGACTAGCGGGAGCAGAGACCCAGTACTTC.

V gene TRBV27 combines with J gene TRBJ2-1; TRBD2 aligns across 9 bases. Trimming removed 6 bases from V and 4 bases from J; junction bases left unmatched: 7. The CDR3 runs 15 residues. Germline V CDR1 and CDR2: MNHEY, SMNVEV (reference sequence). CDR3 residues: CASSGGSGSYNEQFF. Here the CDR3 DNA reads TGTGCCAGCAGCGGGGGTAGCGGGAGTTACAATGAGCAGTTCTTC.

CDR3 coding DNA: TGTGCCAGCAGCAGGACAGGGGGAAACACTGAAGCTTTCTTT. Translation: CASSRTGGNTEAFF. The V call is TRBV5-4, the J call TRBJ1-1; TRBD1 aligns across 10 bases. CDR1 is SGHNT, CDR2 YYREEE, per germline (reference sequence). There are 14 residues in the CDR3. J lost 2 bases, V lost 4 bases, and 2 bases had no gene match.

The V gene is TRBV15, the J gene TRBJ1-1; perhaps TRBD1 as D (6 bases). Trimming pared 1 base from V and 4 bases from J, leaving 13 bases between. This CDR3 contains 15 residues. Germline CDR1 and CDR2: LNHNV and YYDKDF (reference sequence). CDR3 bases: TGTGCCACCAGCAGAGGGGCGGGGGCCGGCACTGAAGCTTTCTTT. The encoded protein is CATSRGAGAGTEAFF.

The rearrangement joins TRBV18 to TRBJ1-1; 8 bases line up with TRBD1. The CDR3 covers 14 residues. Germline trimming cut 6 bases from V and 1 base from J; bases unmatched to any gene: 4. The germline gives CDR1 KGHSH, CDR2 LQKENI. Written as DNA, the CDR3 is TGTGCCAGCTCGCGGGACAGGCAGAACACTGAAGCTTTCTTT. Its translation is CASSRDRQNTEAFF.

The J gene is TRBJ2-7, the V gene TRBV19; a possible D gene is TRBD1 (6 bases). The length of the CDR3 is 13 residues. Trimming removed 3 bases at V and 5 bases at J, with 11 bases between. Germline V gene sequence: CDR1 LNHDA, CDR2 SQIVND (reference sequence). The CDR3 sequence is CASSMARGDEQYF. Here the CDR3 DNA reads TGTGCCAGTAGTATGGCCAGGGGCGACGAGCAGTACTTC.

This chain uses TRBV28 with TRBJ2-7; D is perhaps TRBD1 (5 bases). V dropped 3 bases and J dropped 7 bases, with 13 bases sitting between them. Germline loops: CDR1 MDHEN, CDR2 SYDVKM. This CDR3 region has 13 residues. The CDR3 sequence: CASSFPPHREQYF. The CDR3 nucleotides read TGTGCCAGCAGTTTTCCACCCCACAGGGAGCAGTACTTC.

The chain uses TRBV7-8 and TRBJ2-7; D gene uncertain. This CDR3 contains 13 residues. Germline CDR1 reads SGHVS; CDR2 reads FQNEAQ. Trimming pared 5 bases from V and 7 bases from J, leaving 15 bases between. The CDR3 here is CASSPPAVREQYF. CDR3 bases: TGTGCCAGCAGCCCCCCCGCGGTGCGGGAGCAGTACTTC.

The V and J genes are TRBV28 and TRBJ1-2; 10 bases line up with TRBD1. This CDR3 region has 15 residues. CDR1 and CDR2 from the germline V gene are MDHEN and SYDVKM. Germline trimming cut 6 bases from V and 4 bases from J; bases unmatched to any gene: 8. The CDR3 DNA sequence: TGTGCCAGCAGCGATGCCGGGACAGGGGCCTATGGCTACACCTTC. Protein sequence: CASSDAGTGAYGYTF.

A remark on this clone: Other DNA sequences in this sample translate to the same CDR3. The J gene is TRBJ2-7, the V gene TRBV15; 12 nucleotides align to TRBD2. V gave up 3 bases and J gave up 4 bases; unmatched junction bases: 4. CDR3 length: 15 amino acids. Germline CDR1 LNHNV, CDR2 YYDKDF (reference sequence). The CDR3, as DNA: TGTGCCACCAGCAGGACACTAGCGGGGGGATACGAGCAGTACTTC. Protein: CATSRTLAGGYEQYF.

The rearrangement links TRBV28 to TRBJ2-5, with TRBD2 matching over 7 bases. J was trimmed by 4 bases and V by 6 bases; bases with no gene match: 8. This CDR3 has 14 residues. The germline CDR1 and CDR2 sequences are MDHEN and SYDVKM. The DNA of the CDR3 is TGTGCCAGCAGCATGGGAAGGACTAGAGAGACCCAGTACTTC. It translates to CASSMGRTRETQYF.

The chain combines TRBV7-9 with TRBJ2-7; a weak D match, TRBD1 (5 bases). Germline CDR1 SEHNR, CDR2 FQNEAQ (reference sequence). With 5 bases removed from V and 2 bases from J, the gap between germline ends came to 13 bases. The CDR3 is made up of 14 amino acids. The CDR3 sequence: CASSPQGSTYEQYF. CDR3 coding DNA: TGTGCCAGCAGCCCGCAGGGAAGTACCTACGAGCAGTACTTC.

DNA of the CDR3: TGTGCCAGCAGCTTATTATACTTTGGCTTGAACACCGGGGAGCTGTTTTTT. It translates to CASSLLYFGLNTGELFF. The genes are TRBV7-2 and TRBJ2-2; D remains ambiguous. The CDR3 contains 17 residues. The germline gives CDR1 SGHTA, CDR2 FQGNSA. The V gene lost 2 bases and the J gene lost 1 base, with 14 bases spanning the gap.

Written as DNA, the CDR3 is TGTGCCAGCAGGTCGGGGGCGGTCTATGGCTACACCTTC. Translation gives CASRSGAVYGYTF. The rearrangement uses TRBV28 and TRBJ1-2; D is possibly TRBD1 (6 bases). Germline lookup yields CDR1 MDHEN and CDR2 SYDVKM. The CDR3 is made up of 13 amino acids. V dropped 6 bases and J dropped 4 bases, with 12 bases sitting between them.

This clone occurred a few times. The chain links TRBV10-1 to TRBJ2-1; maybe TRBD1 (5 bases). From germline, CDR1 is WNHNN and CDR2 SYGVQD (reference sequence). Deletions cut 0 bases from V and 2 bases from J, with 8 bases between. The CDR3 contains 15 residues. CDR3: CASSESAGTYNEQFF. The CDR3 DNA reads as TGCGCCAGCAGTGAGTCGGCAGGGACCTACAATGAGCAGTTCTTC.

The rearrangement joins TRBV13 to TRBJ1-1; TRBD1 aligns across 8 bases. The CDR3 is 13 amino acids. The trim removed 3 bases at V and 7 bases at J, leaving 4 bases unmatched. Germline assignment: CDR1 PRHDT and CDR2 FYEKMQ (reference sequence). This CDR3 reads CASSLQGAGEAFF. CDR3 DNA: TGTGCCAGCAGCTTGCAGGGGGCAGGTGAAGCTTTCTTT.

This chain connects TRBV5-1 to TRBJ2-1, with 7 positions matching TRBD2. The CDR3 contains 14 residues. V lost 5 bases to trimming and J lost 2 bases; unmatched junction nucleotides: 4. Per germline, CDR1 SGHRS and CDR2 YFSETQ. The CDR3 DNA is TGCGCCAGCAGTAGGGCGGGAGCCTACAATGAGCAGTTCTTC. This gives the protein CASSRAGAYNEQFF.

The chain recombines TRBV12-2 with TRBJ2-7; the table's D call of TRBD2 was not tested on the DNA. TRBV12-2 is a documented pseudogene. CDR3 length: 16 amino acids. The DNA for the CDR3 is TGTGCAAGTCGCTCAAGAGGAGCTTACTCCTCCTACGAGCAGTACTTC. It encodes CASRSRGAYSSYEQYF.

This clone came up many times. The chain joins TRBV4-2 to TRBJ2-4; 9 bases match TRBD2. Germline loops: CDR1 LGHNA, CDR2 YNFKEQ. The CDR3 is made up of 19 amino acids. The J segment lost 0 bases and the V segment lost 0 bases, leaving 9 bases of the junction unmatched. The CDR3 DNA reads TGTGCCAGCAGCCAAGAGGGTAGCGGGAGTGATCTAGCCAAAAACATTCAGTACTTC. It specifies CASSQEGSGSDLAKNIQYF.

The genes are TRBV5-1 and TRBJ1-1; D might be TRBD1 (6 bases). The V gene's germline CDR1 is SGHRS and CDR2 YFSETQ. The CDR3 is 15 amino acids. With 2 bases removed from V and 4 bases from J, the gap between germline ends came to 15 bases. The CDR3 DNA is TGCGCCAGCAGCTTAACCCCGGCAGGGGTCACTGAAGCTTTCTTT. Protein product: CASSLTPAGVTEAFF.

The J gene is TRBJ1-4, the V gene TRBV5-1, with 7 positions matching TRBD1. Germline V CDR1 and CDR2: SGHRS, YFSETQ. This CDR3 is built from 14 residues. Losses at the gene ends were 4 bases for V and 4 bases for J; bases not matched to a gene: 4. The CDR3 coding sequence is TGCGCCAGCAGCCCGACAGGGTTTAATGAAAAACTGTTTTTT. This sequence encodes CASSPTGFNEKLFF.

The rearrangement uses TRBV7-6 and TRBJ2-1; 7 bases align to TRBD2. V lost 2 bases to trimming and J lost 0 bases; unmatched junction nucleotides: 19. This CDR3 has 21 amino acids. Germline V gene lookup returns CDR1 SGHVS and CDR2 FNYEAQ. The CDR3 here is CASSLFYGGSLRDSSYNEQFF. The CDR3 DNA is TGTGCCAGCAGCTTATTTTACGGCGGGAGCTTGAGGGATAGCTCCTACAATGAGCAGTTCTTC.

V and J are TRBV6-6 and TRBJ1-1, with a tentative D call TRBD1 (5 bases). Trimming cost V 7 bases and J 1 base, with 10 bases left between them. The CDR3 loop spans 13 amino acids. CDR1 MNHNY and CDR2 SVGAGI come from the germline V gene (reference sequence). CDR3 region: CASTLGPNTEAFF. The CDR3 nucleotides read TGTGCCAGCACTTTGGGACCGAACACTGAAGCTTTCTTT.

The chain has TRBV28 and TRBJ2-5, with TRBD1 matching over 12 bases. Germline values: CDR1 MDHEN, CDR2 SYDVKM. The J segment lost 5 bases and the V segment lost 8 bases, leaving 6 bases of the junction unmatched. There are 14 residues in the CDR3. CDR3 DNA: TGTGCCAGCGGGGGACAGGGGGCGGAGGAGACCCAGTACTTC. It codes for CASGGQGAEETQYF. The variable domain in full, with the rest retrieved from reference TRBV28 and TRBJ2-5, is DVKVTQSSRYLVKRTGEKVFLECVQDMDHENMFWYRQDPGLGLRLIYFSYDVKMKEKGDIPEGYSVSREKKERFSLILESASTNQTSMYLCASGGQGAEETQYFGPGTRLLVL.

The gene calls are TRBV15 and TRBJ1-3; the D is unclear. CDR1 is LNHNV, CDR2 YYDKDF, per germline (reference sequence). The CDR3 has 16 amino acids. V was shortened by 1 base and J by 0 bases, with 10 bases between the two germline ends. CDR3 loop: CATSRGGSLSGNTIYF. The DNA for the CDR3 is TGTGCCACCAGCAGAGGTGGCAGCCTCTCTGGAAACACCATATATTTT.

This clone was counted a single time. V gene TRBV28 combines with J gene TRBJ1-2; the match to TRBD1 covers 7 bases. Germline CDR1 MDHEN, CDR2 SYDVKM. Trimming removed 10 bases from V and 3 bases from J; junction bases left unmatched: 8. CDR3 size: 13 residues. The CDR3 DNA reads as TGTGCCACCAGACCGACAGGGCACTATGGCTACACCTTC. It encodes CATRPTGHYGYTF.

This clone has a handful of counts. This rearrangement joins TRBV30 to TRBJ2-1, with a possible D match to TRBD1 (5 bases). V lost 8 bases to trimming and J lost 4 bases, with 9 bases between them. The CDR3 runs 11 residues. Germline V gives CDR1 GTSNPN, CDR2 SVGIG (reference sequence). CDR3 nucleotides: TGTGCCAGGGGTTTTTACAATGAGCAGTTCTTC. This sequence encodes CARGFYNEQFF.

This clone was found once. This chain uses TRBV7-9 with TRBJ1-2; a weak D match, TRBD1 (5 bases). The CDR3 runs 14 residues. The V and J ends lost 3 bases and 4 bases respectively, with 12 bases between them. Germline V gene lookup returns CDR1 SEHNR and CDR2 FQNEAQ (reference sequence). The CDR3 here is CASSFGGIGYGYTF. The CDR3 nucleotides read TGTGCCAGCAGCTTCGGGGGAATTGGCTATGGCTACACCTTC.

The chain carries TRBV2 and TRBJ2-5; possible D gene TRBD1, 5 bases. The CDR3 is made up of 13 amino acids. Germline V CDR1 and CDR2: SNHLY, FYNNEI. The ends were cut back, 2 bases at V and 4 bases at J, with 8 bases in the middle. CDR3 region: CASSERGRETQYF. For the CDR3, the DNA is TGTGCCAGCAGTGAAAGGGGCCGAGAGACCCAGTACTTC.

The chain links TRBV9 to TRBJ2-1, with 8 bases that match TRBD1. This CDR3 is built from 16 residues. Germline-derived CDR1 and CDR2 are SGDLS and YYNGEE. Germline trimming cut 0 bases from V and 7 bases from J; bases unmatched to any gene: 9. This CDR3 reads CASSVAGTGLMNEQFF. The DNA for the CDR3 is TGTGCCAGCAGCGTAGCCGGGACAGGATTAATGAATGAGCAGTTCTTC.